Listed below are T cell receptor beta chains from one sample, sequenced in a study of radiation and T cells in renal cell carcinoma. The data were produced by immunoSEQ multiplex PCR, yet TCRdb's version contains in-frame clones alone and is incomplete. The sample consists of around 94,000 clones, 86% of them appearing once. The material sequenced was blood, taken from a patient whose treatment included radiotherapy and nephrectomy. Receptor source: a man between 45 and 60 years old with renal cell carcinoma. Each CDR3 is given with its conserved first and last residue. Fields, in order: V gene, D gene, clone size, CDR3 length, J gene, CDR3 protein, CDR3 DNA. A D gene is named only where the DNA matches it firmly. Rows may omit the clone size; those that give it use once, few, many or a size class.

TRBV19	NA	once	13	TRBJ1-1	CASSIDRGTEAFF	TGTGCCAGTAGTATAGACAGGGGTACTGAAGCTTTCTTT
TRBV11-2	NA	once	14	TRBJ2-7	CASSLVGAHYEQYF	TGTGCCAGCAGCTTAGTTGGGGCCCACTACGAGCAGTACTTC
TRBV30	NA	NA	14	TRBJ2-1	CAWTPGSDYYEQFF	TGTGCCTGGACCCCCGGGTCAGACTACTATGAGCAGTTCTTC
TRBV4-1	TRBD2	NA	13	TRBJ2-7	CASSYSGISEQYF	TGCGCCAGCAGCTATAGCGGGATAAGCGAGCAGTACTTC
TRBV9	TRBD2	NA	18	TRBJ2-1	CASSVGDVGGAVYNEQFF	TGTGCCAGCAGCGTAGGGGACGTCGGGGGGGCCGTCTACAATGAGCAGTTCTTC
TRBV6-1	TRBD1	NA	16	TRBJ2-3	CASSGKTGGLTDTQYF	TGTGCCAGCAGTGGAAAGACAGGGGGCCTGACAGATACGCAGTATTTT
TRBV28	TRBD2	once	15	TRBJ2-4	CASSSTSGGGDIQYF	TGTGCCAGCTCTTCGACTAGCGGGGGAGGAGACATTCAGTACTTC
TRBV2	NA	once	15	TRBJ2-2	CASSEQDRVTGELFF	TGTGCCAGCAGTGAACAGGACCGAGTCACCGGGGAGCTGTTTTTT
TRBV11-2	TRBD2	NA	19	TRBJ2-1	CASSSKSGTSGRSYNEQFF	TGTGCCAGCAGCTCCAAATCCGGGACTAGCGGCCGCTCCTACAATGAGCAGTTCTTC
TRBV10-2	NA	NA	14	TRBJ1-5	CASSPVTVDQPQHF	TGCGCCAGCAGTCCAGTGACAGTTGATCAGCCCCAGCATTTT
TRBV18	NA	once	19	TRBJ1-6	CASSPRPLEESSYNSPLHF	TGTGCCAGCTCACCACGGCCCCTGGAGGAAAGCTCCTATAATTCACCCCTCCACTTT
TRBV2	TRBD1	few	13	TRBJ1-4	CASVGQGDEKLFF	TGTGCCAGCGTGGGCCAGGGGGATGAAAAACTGTTTTTT
TRBV27	TRBD1	NA	11	TRBJ1-1	CASSRTGEAFF	TGTGCCAGCAGTCGGACAGGTGAAGCTTTCTTT
TRBV18	NA	NA	15	TRBJ2-2	CASSPINRDTGELFF	TGTGCCAGCTCACCTATAAACAGGGACACCGGGGAGCTGTTTTTT
TRBV6-1	NA	NA	14	TRBJ1-2	CASSVQGGTYGYTF	TGTGCCAGCAGTGTACAGGGAGGTACCTATGGCTACACCTTC
TRBV7-7	NA	NA	15	TRBJ2-7	CASSSRPDTAYEQYF	TGTGCTAGCAGCTCCCGTCCGGACACTGCCTACGAGCAGTACTTC
TRBV19	NA	NA	13	TRBJ1-5	CASSQGSNQPQHF	TGTGCCAGTAGTCAGGGAAGCAATCAGCCCCAGCATTTT
TRBV27	NA	NA	14	TRBJ2-1	CASSRGGWDNEQFF	TGTGCCAGCAGTCGGGGAGGATGGGACAATGAGCAGTTCTTC
TRBV5-1	NA	NA	14	TRBJ2-3	CASRGSRGTDTQYF	TGCGCCAGCAGGGGATCTCGGGGCACAGATACGCAGTATTTT
TRBV7-5	NA	NA	16	TRBJ2-7	CARSFLSGGAGYEQYF	TGTGCCAGAAGCTTTCTATCAGGGGGCGCCGGTTACGAGCAGTACTTC
TRBV11-1	NA	NA	15	TRBJ2-3	CASSLDLGGTDTQYF	TGTGCCAGCAGCTTAGACTTGGGGGGAACAGATACGCAGTATTTT
TRBV14	NA	few	13	TRBJ1-2	CASSQGTDYGYTF	TGTGCCAGCAGCCAAGGGACAGACTATGGCTACACCTTC
TRBV7-2	NA	NA	14	TRBJ2-2	CASSLNSNTGELFF	TGTGCCAGCAGCTTAAACTCGAACACCGGGGAGCTGTTTTTT
TRBV27	TRBD1	NA	14	TRBJ1-2	CASSSRDRGWGYTF	TGTGCCAGCAGTTCCCGGGACAGGGGGTGGGGCTACACCTTC
TRBV30	TRBD1	NA	14	TRBJ1-5	CAWKMTGTNQPQHF	TGTGCCTGGAAAATGACAGGGACTAATCAGCCCCAGCATTTT
TRBV28	NA	NA	13	TRBJ2-7	CASIPHDRPEQYF	TGTGCCAGCATTCCCCATGACAGGCCGGAGCAGTACTTC
TRBV19	TRBD2	NA	17	TRBJ2-2	CASSILPMGGPTGELFF	TGTGCCAGTAGTATCCTTCCAATGGGAGGGCCCACCGGGGAGCTGTTTTTT
TRBV5-1	NA	NA	16	TRBJ2-7	CASSLSIPGSNYEQYF	TGCGCCAGCAGCTTGTCTATCCCAGGGTCGAACTACGAGCAGTACTTC
TRBV2	NA	NA	15	TRBJ2-1	CASSGVLSAYNEQFF	TGTGCCAGCAGTGGAGTCCTTAGCGCATACAATGAGCAGTTCTTC
TRBV7-9	NA	NA	14	TRBJ2-2	CASSLSGNTGELFF	TGTGCCAGCAGCTTATCGGGGAACACCGGGGAGCTGTTTTTT
TRBV4-1	NA	NA	14	TRBJ2-3	CASSQAESTDTQYF	TGCGCCAGCAGCCAAGCCGAGAGCACAGATACGCAGTATTTT
TRBV14	NA	NA	12	TRBJ1-2	CASSLYREGYTF	TGTGCCAGCAGCCTTTACCGGGAGGGCTACACCTTC
TRBV7-9	NA	NA	12	TRBJ2-3	CASSLTLGPADF	TGTGCCAGCAGCTTAACCCTCGGCCCCGCGGATTTT
TRBV7-8	NA	NA	15	TRBJ1-5	CASSQTGRFNQPQHF	TGTGCCAGCAGCCAAACAGGGCGTTTCAATCAGCCCCAGCATTTT
TRBV6-1	NA	NA	15	TRBJ1-1	CASSEAPGRGTEAFF	TGTGCCAGCAGTGAAGCGCCGGGGAGAGGCACTGAAGCTTTCTTT
TRBV28	NA	NA	13	TRBJ2-2	CASTRHDTGELFF	TGTGCCAGCACCCGACATGACACCGGGGAGCTGTTTTTT
TRBV2	TRBD2	NA	15	TRBJ2-7	CASSEMIAGPYEQYF	TGTGCCAGCAGTGAGATGATAGCGGGCCCCTACGAGCAGTACTTC
TRBV30	TRBD2	NA	11	TRBJ2-7	CAWSGGGLAVF	TGTGCCTGGAGTGGGGGAGGACTAGCGGTCTTC
TRBV9	NA	NA	14	TRBJ2-3	CASSLRGGGDTQYF	TGTGCCAGCAGTCTAAGGGGGGGCGGCGATACGCAGTATTTT
TRBV5-1	NA	once	14	TRBJ2-3	CASSLAGAQDTQYF	TGCGCCAGCAGCTTGGCGGGGGCCCAAGATACGCAGTATTTT
TRBV28	TRBD1	NA	14	TRBJ1-5	CASNRQGDRQPQHF	TGTGCCAGCAATAGACAGGGCGACAGGCAGCCCCAGCATTTT
TRBV5-4	TRBD1	NA	14	TRBJ2-3	CASSSGQGGDTQYF	TGTGCCAGCAGCTCTGGACAGGGGGGAGATACGCAGTATTTT
TRBV14	NA	NA	15	TRBJ2-7	CASSNSNFYSYEQYF	TGTGCCAGCAGCAACAGCAACTTTTACTCCTACGAGCAGTACTTC
TRBV9	NA	NA	14	TRBJ2-2	CASRPQLRAGELFF	TGTGCCAGCAGACCGCAGCTACGCGCCGGGGAGCTGTTTTTT
TRBV5-1	NA	NA	12	TRBJ2-7	CASSWSGREQYF	TGCGCCAGCAGCTGGTCAGGGCGGGAGCAGTACTTC
TRBV7-9	TRBD2	NA	15	TRBJ2-1	CASSFFAGGDPEQFF	TGTGCCAGCAGCTTTTTCGCGGGGGGGGACCCTGAGCAGTTCTTC